This entry describes one TCR beta chain. Its antigen is currently unknown. A single base separates this from a much larger clone, so it may be a read error. The length of the CDR3 is 17 residues. From germline, CDR1 is MNHNY and CDR2 SVGAGI (reference sequence). The J segment lost 3 bases and the V segment lost 5 bases, leaving 12 bases of the junction unmatched. The blood RNA (from unsorted whole blood) was obtained, and germline DNA was also extracted. It was before surgery that approximately 4 milliliters of peripheral blood were collected. The authors made TCR beta cDNA from approximately 490 ng total RNA with a constant-region primer. Each TCR beta library was derived from three nested multiplex PCR rounds that employed slightly modified ARM-PCR. Rounds one and two of PCR, each of 9 to 11 cycles, were primed with TRBV1-TRBV30 forward primers and a C-beta reverse primer. Each CDR3 protein gets one entry after TCRdb re-called the multiplex PCR reads with MiXCR. The sample shows fewer than 400,000 distinct CDR3 sequences, roughly two thirds of them seen only once.

This entry is derived from a study of tumor-infiltrating lymphocytes in primary liver carcinoma. Overall study context: The patient population consisted of men and women between 30 and 69 years of age. Yields of productive TCRbeta reads ranged from roughly 3.5 to 7.13 million per sample and were similar across tissue types. Findings and caveats of the study: Against blood, tumors held a significantly higher top-250-clone fraction (p = 0.039).

Sequencing input: peripheral blood. This TCR came from a man aged 40-49 years with primary liver carcinoma and hepatitis B virus infection. The chain carries TRBV6-6 and TRBJ1-3; 8 bases fit TRBD1. CDR3 bases: TGTGCCAGCAGTCCTATGACAGGGGTCATGGATGGAAACACCATATATTTT. Encoded protein: CASSPMTGVMDGNTIYF.